The 7 T cell receptor beta chains below all came from one sample that was sequenced in a study of PD-1 blockade in classical Hodgkin lymphoma. Every single patient, without exception, relapsed after autologous stem cell transplantation, and brentuximab vedotin exposure varied. Assay: immunoSEQ multiplex PCR; the TCRdb copy retains only in-frame clones and omits some. The sample shows over 60,000 clones, 71% of them seen only once. Sequences were derived from peripheral blood mononuclear cells (PBMCs), sampled before the second cycle of nivolumab. All receptors come from a human donor with classical Hodgkin lymphoma.

This clone was recorded a few times. CDR3 sequence reads: CASSPLPGTEAFF. CDR3 sequence (DNA): TGCGCCAGCAGCCCCTTGCCAGGCACTGAAGCTTTCTTT. This chain connects TRBV10-1 to TRBJ1-1; D ambiguous. The CDR3 covers 13 residues. Trimming took 6 bases from V and 4 from J, leaving 12 bases between them. Germline assignment: CDR1 WNHNN and CDR2 SYGVQD (reference sequence).

This chain uses TRBV10-2 with TRBJ1-1, with D maybe TRBD1 (6 bases). The germline V gene encodes CDR1 WSHSY and CDR2 SAAADI. Trimming cost V 7 bases and J 0 bases, with 12 bases left between them. This CDR3 spans 14 amino acids. The CDR3 coding sequence is TGCGCCAGCATTAGAAACAGGGTGAACACTGAAGCTTTCTTT. Encoded protein: CASIRNRVNTEAFF.

V and J are TRBV9 and TRBJ2-1; TRBD2 is a possible D gene (5 bases). The ends were cut back, 0 bases at V and 5 bases at J, with 12 bases in the middle. This CDR3 has 15 residues. From germline, CDR1 is SGDLS and CDR2 YYNGEE. DNA of the CDR3: TGTGCCAGCAGCGTAGGGGCAGGAGCGGACAATGAGCAGTTCTTC. Translation: CASSVGAGADNEQFF. Supplemented by reference TRBV9 and TRBJ2-1, the full variable domain reads DSGVTQTPKHLITATGQRVTLRCSPRSGDLSVYWYQQSLDQGLQFLIQYYNGEERAKGNILERFSAQQFPDLHSELNLSSLELGDSALYFCASSVGAGADNEQFFGPGTRLTVL.

This clone was recorded only once. The V and J genes are TRBV15 and TRBJ2-1, with 10 bases identical to TRBD1. Germline lookup yields CDR1 LNHNV and CDR2 YYDKDF (reference sequence). The CDR3 spans 15 residues. J lost 2 bases, V lost 6 bases, and 4 bases had no gene match. The CDR3 DNA is TGTGCCACCAGGATAGACAGGGGGCCCTACAATGAGCAGTTCTTC. As protein: CATRIDRGPYNEQFF.

This chain joins TRBV28 and TRBJ2-5; possibly TRBD1 for D (5 bases). The V gene lost 10 bases and the J gene lost 1 base, with 7 bases spanning the gap. CDR1 and CDR2 from the germline V gene are MDHEN and SYDVKM. This CDR3 is 11 amino acids long. The CDR3 DNA sequence: TGTGCCACCGACAGCCAAGAGACCCAGTACTTC. This translates into CATDSQETQYF.

This sequence joins TRBV6-5 and TRBJ2-7; 7 nucleotides align to TRBD1. The CDR3 contains 15 residues. CDR1 is MNHEY, CDR2 SVGAGI, per germline. V lost 6 bases and J lost 0; bases outside the gene matches: 8. This CDR3 is CASRTTGTVSYEQYF. The CDR3 DNA sequence: TGTGCCAGCAGGACGACAGGGACCGTCTCCTACGAGCAGTACTTC.

The gene calls are TRBV9 and TRBJ2-1, with 12 nucleotides matching TRBD2. The CDR3 contains 16 residues. Per germline, CDR1 SGDLS and CDR2 YYNGEE. J gave up 4 bases and V 0 bases, and 2 bases lay outside the gene matches. The CDR3 DNA is TGTGCCAGCAGCGTAGAGGGGACTAGCGGGTACAATGAGCAGTTCTTC. Translation: CASSVEGTSGYNEQFF.